The 23 T cell receptor beta chains below come from one sample, sequenced in a study of beta chain features in type 1 diabetes. Findings and limits, study-wide: Type 1 diabetes patients had TCRB CDR3s that were shorter (moderately but significantly so) in all four CD4+ subsets.

Of the isolated RNA, all was reverse transcribed, and so the sequenced material was expressed TCRB transcripts. Only in-frame clones appear in the TCRdb table, and some are missing; sequencing was by immunoSEQ multiplex PCR. In the table there are a few hundred thousand clones, around 15% of which are singletons. The antigens for these receptors are not known. The sequencing sample was made of naive CD4+ T cells from blood. These receptors were taken from a man between 25 and 39 years old with type 1 diabetes.

The CDR3 DNA reads as TGTGCCAGCAGCTGGAGGACAGGAGTTGATGGCTACACCTTC. This gives the protein CASSWRTGVDGYTF. This chain links TRBV5-6 with TRBJ1-2, with 7 bases matching TRBD1. The germline V gene encodes CDR1 SGHDT and CDR2 YYEEEE. After removal of 3 bases from V and 6 bases from J, the junction contained 8 bases not matched to a gene. The CDR3 spans 14 residues.

This clone was observed a few times. This chain joins TRBV7-9 and TRBJ2-4; D may be TRBD1 (6 bases). With 7 bases removed from V and 4 bases from J, the gap between germline ends came to 14 bases. This CDR3 region has 14 residues. Germline assignment: CDR1 SEHNR and CDR2 FQNEAQ (reference sequence). CDR3 amino acids: CASTTGQLKNIQYF. The CDR3 DNA sequence: TGTGCCAGCACCACGGGACAATTGAAAAACATTCAGTACTTC.

This clone has a handful of counts. V gene TRBV29-1 combines with J gene TRBJ2-1; D might be TRBD2 (6 bases). V was clipped by 3 bases and J by 2 bases, with 11 bases between them. Germline CDR1 reads SQVTM; CDR2 reads ANQGSEA. This CDR3 contains 14 residues. For the CDR3, the DNA is TGCAGCGTTGACTCGGGAGTCACCTACAATGAGCAGTTCTTC. Amino acid sequence: CSVDSGVTYNEQFF.

This clone was seen more than once but under ten times. The chain recombines TRBV6-5 with TRBJ2-1, with TRBD2 matching 7 bases. The germline CDR1 and CDR2 sequences are MNHEY and SVGAGI. The CDR3 runs to 15 residues. The trim removed 6 bases at V and 1 base at J, leaving 6 bases unmatched. The CDR3 sequence: CASSLAGQSYNEQFF. The CDR3 nucleotides are TGTGCCAGCAGCTTAGCGGGCCAGTCCTACAATGAGCAGTTCTTC.

This chain uses TRBV7-3 with TRBJ2-3, with a weak D call TRBD2 (6 bases). Germline V lookup: CDR1 SGHTA, CDR2 FQGTGA. Deletions cut 0 bases from V and 8 bases from J, with 6 bases between. This CDR3 region has 12 residues. The DNA for the CDR3 is TGTGCCAGCAGCTTAACGGGAGGTACGCAGTATTTT. Residues: CASSLTGGTQYF.

The chain is built from TRBV30 and TRBJ2-5, with 8 positions matching TRBD1. The better agreement between TRBJ2-7 and the DNA end casts doubt on the J call. Germline CDR1 is GTSNPN and CDR2 is SVGIG (reference sequence). The CDR3 is made up of 14 amino acids. CDR3 sequence reads: CAWSATDRGYEQYF. CDR3 coding DNA: TGTGCCTGGAGTGCGACCGACAGGGGCTACGAGCAGTACTTC.

This clone appeared a few times. The V gene is TRBV28, the J gene TRBJ2-5; D uncertain. Germline values: CDR1 MDHEN, CDR2 SYDVKM. The CDR3 has 13 residues. Trimming took 7 bases from V and 1 from J, leaving 10 bases between them. The DNA for the CDR3 is TGTGCCAGCACCTTAGGAGTCCAAGAGACCCAGTACTTC. This translates into CASTLGVQETQYF.

This clone was counted a few times. J is TRBJ2-5 and V is TRBV7-2, with D possibly being TRBD1 (5 bases). The V gene lost 0 bases and the J gene lost 5 bases, with 13 bases spanning the gap. This CDR3 is 15 amino acids long. Germline V gene sequence: CDR1 SGHTA, CDR2 FQGNSA. The CDR3 DNA is TGTGCCAGCAGCTTAGCACCAGGGCAGATGGAGACCCAGTACTTC. It translates to CASSLAPGQMETQYF.

This chain links TRBV15 with TRBJ2-1, with no clear D. Germline V gene data show CDR1 as LNHNV and CDR2 as YYDKDF (reference sequence). This CDR3 comprises 13 residues. V was trimmed by 0 bases and J by 5 bases, leaving 5 bases between them. The CDR3 bases are TGTGCCACCAGCAGAGATGAGAACAATGAGCAGTTCTTC. Protein: CATSRDENNEQFF.

The count of this clone is one. The chain has TRBV14 and TRBJ2-3; 14 bases match TRBD2. CDR3 length: 17 residues. Germline V CDR1 and CDR2: SGHDN, FVKESK. V was pared by 5 bases and J by 2 bases, with 6 bases of the junction left unmatched. The CDR3 spells CASSVRLAGGPTDTQYF. CDR3 DNA: TGTGCCAGCAGCGTTCGACTAGCGGGAGGGCCCACAGATACGCAGTATTTT.

V usage is TRBV20-1 and J usage is TRBJ1-1, with D unclear. CDR1 is DFQATT, CDR2 SNEGSKA, per germline (reference sequence). This CDR3 contains 11 residues. Trimming pared 3 bases from V and 3 bases from J, leaving 5 bases between. The CDR3 sequence: CSASRDTEAFF. The CDR3 nucleotides are TGCAGTGCTAGTAGGGACACTGAAGCTTTCTTT.

This sequence joins TRBV30 and TRBJ2-1, with TRBD2 identical over 14 bases. In germline, CDR1 is GTSNPN, CDR2 SVGIG (reference sequence). V lost 4 bases and J lost 7; bases outside the gene matches: 6. The CDR3 spans 15 residues. The CDR3 coding sequence is TGTGCCTGGAAACCCGGGACTAGCGGGAGAAATGAGCAGTTCTTC. As protein: CAWKPGTSGRNEQFF.

The chain couples TRBV10-3 to TRBJ2-7; D remains ambiguous. Per the germline V gene, CDR1 is ENHRY and CDR2 is SYGVKD. The CDR3 loop spans 12 amino acids. The ends were cut back, 0 bases at V and 5 bases at J, with 5 bases in the middle. CDR3 sequence (DNA): TGTGCCATCAGTGAGTCGGACGACGAGCAGTACTTC. Translated, it gives CAISESDDEQYF.

This clone turned up a few times. The chain recombines TRBV5-1 with TRBJ2-4, with D tentatively TRBD2 (6 bases). Germline CDR1 is SGHRS and CDR2 is YFSETQ. CDR3 length equals 15 residues. Trimming pared 1 base from V and 7 bases from J, leaving 15 bases between. The CDR3 is CASSLPPGGDNIQYF. In DNA, the CDR3 is TGCGCCAGCAGCTTGCCCCCCGGGGGTGACAACATTCAGTACTTC.

The CDR3 loop is CSAFDSGANVLTF. In DNA form, the CDR3 reads TGCAGTGCTTTCGACTCTGGGGCCAACGTCCTGACTTTC. The chain combines TRBV29-1 with TRBJ2-6; unclear D gene. CDR1 is SQVTM and CDR2 is ANQGSEA in the germline V gene. The length of the CDR3 is 13 residues. Looking up the rest from reference TRBV29-1 and TRBJ2-6 gives the full variable domain: SAVISQKPSRDICQRGTSLTIQCQVDSQVTMMFWYRQQPGQSLTLIATANQGSEATYESGFVIDKFPISRPNLTFSTLTVSNMSPEDSSIYLCSAFDSGANVLTFGAGSRLTVL.

The genes are TRBV4-1 and TRBJ1-4; D is unclear. The CDR3 extends over 16 amino acids. Looked up from germline, CDR1 is MGHRA and CDR2 is YSYEKL. V was shortened by 0 bases and J by 0 bases, with 8 bases between the two germline ends. CDR3 DNA sequence: TGCGCCAGCAGCCAAGATCATGACTCAACTAATGAAAAACTGTTTTTT. Translated, it gives CASSQDHDSTNEKLFF.

The V and J genes are TRBV7-2 and TRBJ2-7; TRBD1 aligns across 8 bases. The trim removed 3 bases at V and 9 bases at J, leaving 13 bases unmatched. Per the germline V gene, CDR1 is SGHTA and CDR2 is FQGNSA. The CDR3 consists of 15 residues. The CDR3 loop is CASSFNGRGQAGQYF. Here the CDR3 DNA reads TGTGCCAGCAGCTTCAATGGCAGGGGGCAGGCAGGGCAGTACTTC.

The chain carries TRBV29-1 and TRBJ2-1; D is perhaps TRBD2 (5 bases). The germline V and J ends were trimmed by 4 bases and 5 bases, with 12 bases remaining between them. The CDR3 extends over 13 amino acids. The germline V gene has CDR1 SQVTM and CDR2 ANQGSEA. CDR3 sequence: CSVARDRNNEQFF. For the CDR3, the DNA is TGCAGCGTTGCCCGGGATAGGAACAATGAGCAGTTCTTC.

This clone was seen more than once but under ten times. The V call is TRBV7-2, the J call TRBJ2-1, with D possibly being TRBD2 (5 bases). This CDR3 comprises 15 residues. The germline V gene encodes CDR1 SGHTA and CDR2 FQGNSA. V lost 3 bases and J lost 7, with 16 bases in between. The CDR3 here is CASSFKVGASNEQFF. CDR3 bases: TGTGCCAGCAGCTTTAAAGTGGGAGCTTCAAATGAGCAGTTCTTC.

This chain links TRBV30 with TRBJ2-1, with 9 bases matching TRBD2. CDR1 is GTSNPN and CDR2 is SVGIG in the germline V gene (reference sequence). The CDR3 consists of 14 residues. V shed 3 bases and J 6 bases; nucleotides not matched to a gene: 6. The CDR3 sequence: CAWRAGGPGNEQFF. The CDR3 DNA reads as TGTGCCTGGAGGGCGGGAGGGCCTGGCAATGAGCAGTTCTTC. The whole variable domain, remainder taken from reference TRBV30 and TRBJ2-1, is SQTIHQWPATLVQPVGSPLSLECTVEGTSNPNLYWYRQAAGRGLQLLFYSVGIGQISSEVPQNLSASRPQDRQFILSSKKLLLSDSGFYLCAWRAGGPGNEQFFGPGTRLTVL.

This clone was counted between two and nine times. The genes are TRBV28 and TRBJ2-7, with 9 nucleotides matching TRBD1. With V trimmed by 8 bases and J by 3 bases, 2 bases remained unmatched. CDR3 length: 12 amino acids. Germline V gene lookup returns CDR1 MDHEN and CDR2 SYDVKM. As DNA, the CDR3 is TGTGCCAGCCGGACAGGGGTCTACGAGCAGTACTTC. This sequence encodes CASRTGVYEQYF.

The sample holds a few counts of this clone. The chain carries TRBV7-6 and TRBJ1-1, with no clear D. CDR3 length: 13 residues. The germline gives CDR1 SGHVS, CDR2 FNYEAQ. V gave up 1 base and J gave up 1 base, with 4 bases separating them. In nucleotides, the CDR3 is TGTGCCAGCAGCTTAGTCGAGAACACTGAAGCTTTCTTT. Residues: CASSLVENTEAFF.

This clone was seen more than once but under ten times. This rearrangement joins TRBV18 to TRBJ1-3; D remains unclear. This CDR3 is 16 amino acids long. The ends were cut back, 0 bases at V and 0 bases at J, with 9 bases in the middle. Germline loops: CDR1 KGHSH, CDR2 LQKENI. DNA of the CDR3: TGTGCCAGCTCACCACCGAGTATAGGCTCTGGAAACACCATATATTTT. It encodes CASSPPSIGSGNTIYF.